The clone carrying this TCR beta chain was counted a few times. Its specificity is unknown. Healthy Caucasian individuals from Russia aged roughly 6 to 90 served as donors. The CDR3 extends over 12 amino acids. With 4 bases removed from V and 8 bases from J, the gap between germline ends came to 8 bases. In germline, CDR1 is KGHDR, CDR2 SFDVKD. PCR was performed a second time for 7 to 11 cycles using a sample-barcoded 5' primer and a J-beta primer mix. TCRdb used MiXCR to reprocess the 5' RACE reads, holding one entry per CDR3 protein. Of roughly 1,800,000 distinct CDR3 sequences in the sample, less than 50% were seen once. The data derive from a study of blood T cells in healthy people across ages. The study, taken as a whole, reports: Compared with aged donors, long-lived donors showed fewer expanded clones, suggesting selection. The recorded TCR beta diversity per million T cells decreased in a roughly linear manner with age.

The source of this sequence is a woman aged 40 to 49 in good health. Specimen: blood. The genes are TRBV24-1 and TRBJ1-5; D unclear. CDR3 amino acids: CATSDSGEPQHF. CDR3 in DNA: TGTGCCACCAGTGACTCCGGGGAGCCCCAGCATTTT.